Sequencing of this T cell receptor beta chain was carried out in a study of blood T cell repertoires in COVID-19. This clone occurred once. Libraries were prepared by immunoSEQ multiplex PCR; TCRdb keeps only in-frame clonotypes and omits some of them. The sample carries about 220,000 clones, 80% to 90% recorded once. The trim removed 6 bases at V and 1 base at J, leaving 4 bases unmatched. This CDR3 has 13 amino acids. CDR1 and CDR2 (germline): SQVTM, ANQGSEA. This TCR derives from a woman younger than 35 in a cohort exposed to, infected with or recovered from COVID-19 (not recorded which). Sequenced input: PBMCs or T cells enriched from blood (not recorded which). The V call is TRBV29-1, the J call TRBJ2-3, with 7 bases that match TRBD1. CDR3 sequence: CSVNDRGTDTQYF. The CDR3 nucleotides read TGCAGCGTGAACGACAGGGGCACAGATACGCAGTATTTT.